This TCR beta chain was sequenced in a study of T cell repertoires in cytomegalovirus infection (dated by TCRdb to between 2018 and 2021). Notes on the research overall: Alongside well-studied HLA-B-restricted epitopes, the peptide stimulations were aimed at recently identified HLA-C-restricted CMV epitopes, whose presentation resists viral immunomodulation. The HLA type of each donor mattered for the analysis, because public TCR beta signatures pointed to carriage of CMV infection along with the matching HLA type.

Including cysteine and phenylalanine, the CDR3 has 13 amino acids. The entry retains the CDR3 DNA only, 39 bases that are in frame from base 1. V was cut back by 11 bases and J by 4 bases, leaving a gap of 17 bases between them. CDR1 and CDR2, per the germline V gene, are MDHEN and SYDVKM. Per the publication, the treatment or condition label means: in vitro stimulation with specific CMV peptide epitopes to enrich CMV-specific T cells. Broad study findings and their caveats: The ex vivo response was dominated by HLA-C-restricted CMV-specific TCR beta clonotypes, which also provided the single most frequent clonotype in two of eight donors. Carriers of CMV infection plus the relevant HLA type were discriminated by the cumulative frequency of public TCR beta family members in the study cohort and in an independent approximately 360-donor cohort.

The listed sequencing device is Illumina HiSeq 1500. TCRdb applied fastp at Q25 and MiXCR to the public reads, then kept only in-frame beta chains. Merged by CDR3 protein, the rows form single entries marked with the most common genes and DNA. Within this sample are fewer than 650,000 distinct CDR3 sequences, with roughly 43% of them counted one time only. The ten largest clones add up to 48% of the sample. As for this clonotype: There is no known antigen for this receptor. Base qualities are missing; no much larger clone stands one base away.

The sample was cultured PBMCs, taken from culture after CMV antigen stimulation. The TCR was taken from a human donor in good health (CMV status not recorded). Some clones in this sample may be carry-over from other donors' samples. Here the chain combines TRBV28 and TRBJ2-5; the D gene assignment is perhaps TRBD1 or TRBD2, with each matching 6 bases. The DNA sequence is as follows: TGTGCCTGCACTGGAGGGGGTTCAGAGACCCAGTACTTC. The translation is CACTGGGSETQYF.